This T cell receptor beta chain stems from a study of cytomegalovirus exposure and HLA in healthy donors. The CDR3 runs to 13 residues. Germline V lookup: CDR1 SGHVS, CDR2 FQNEAQ. V dropped 3 bases and J dropped 0 bases, with 5 bases sitting between them. The PCR had 60 Vbeta and 13 Jbeta primers. TCRdb's table, derived via immunoSEQ multiplex PCR, lists solely in-frame clones and lacks some. The data contain roughly 250,000 clones, roughly two thirds of them singletons. The sequence was obtained from a female donor in good health and CMV-seronegative. Material: PBMCs. The chain recombines TRBV7-8 with TRBJ1-1; D call uncertain. CDR3 sequence reads: CASSLGMNTEAFF. The CDR3 nucleotides are TGTGCCAGCAGCTTGGGCATGAACACTGAAGCTTTCTTT.